This T cell receptor beta chain was identified during a study of T cells in Graves' hyperthyroidism and ophthalmopathy. Whole-study context: Peripheral blood specimens were obtained at initial diagnosis, prior to any treatment.

The study left out patients who had uncontrolled infection, other autoimmune disease, pregnancy or lactation. Used for diagnoses were clinical symptoms, serum thyroxine and TRAb, thyroid ultrasound and orbital computed tomography. This clonotype appeared many times. Template material for amplifying TCR beta CDR3 regions consisted of RNA transcripts. The TCR CDR3 was amplified in a first-round RT-PCR using the HTBI primer set. TCRdb re-called the multiplex PCR reads with MiXCR, one entry per CDR3 protein. The sample shows about 840,000 distinct CDR3 sequences, 38% of them seen only once. The TCR comes from a man younger than 35 with Graves' hyperthyroidism. Material for sequencing was blood.

CDR3 residues: CASSEGRTMNTEAFF. The DNA of the CDR3 is TGTGCCAGCAGCGAGGGACGGACGATGAACACTGAAGCTTTCTTT. The V and J genes are TRBV11-2 and TRBJ1-1; D perhaps matches TRBD1 (5 bases). V was pared by 5 bases and J by 0 bases, with 13 bases between. Germline values: CDR1 SGHAT, CDR2 FQNNGV. The CDR3 loop spans 15 amino acids.